This T cell receptor (beta chain) is drawn from a study of T cells in Graves' hyperthyroidism and ophthalmopathy (dated by TCRdb to the late 2010s). For the wider study: Peripheral blood samples were taken at initial diagnosis, before any treatment was given. A discovery cohort of roughly 100 patients, 43 with Graves' ophthalmopathy and about 58 with stable Graves' hyperthyroidism, was used to find distinguishing TCR V-J signatures. An independent validation cohort of some 18 hyperthyroidism patients and more than 15 patients who later progressed to ophthalmopathy tested prospective prediction of ophthalmopathy. The approximately 98 discovery patients were randomly divided into training and test sets at a 7:3 ratio. Thyroid tissue and blood T-cell repertoires from over 5 Graves' hyperthyroidism patients were also compared in the study. Following sampling, methimazole starting at 30 mg daily was given to hyperthyroidism patients, and high-dose intravenous methylprednisolone was given to ophthalmopathy patients. According to the paper, TCR Vbeta CDR3 sequencing was carried out on roughly 130 peripheral blood samples, which came from approximately 43 ophthalmopathy, fewer than 80 hyperthyroidism and roughly 17 progressor patients.

V and J are truncated by 4 bases and 7 bases respectively, leaving an intervening sequence of 15 bases. From its cysteine to its phenylalanine, the CDR3 spans 14 amino acids. Only the CDR3 DNA stays, 42 bases, in frame from base 1. CDR1 and CDR2, per the germline V gene, are KGHDR and SFDVKD. Graves' hyperthyroidism was defined as stable when no progression to ophthalmopathy occurred over 18 months of follow-up. Hyperthyroidism patients were aged 18 to 65 years and newly diagnosed, with disease duration of less than 2 months. Exclusion was applied to patients with uncontrolled infections, other autoimmune diseases, pregnancy or lactation. Diagnoses relied on clinical symptoms, serum thyroxine and TRAb, thyroid ultrasound and orbital computed tomography. PBMCs were separated from about 10 ml of fresh peripheral blood using Ficoll-Paque density gradient centrifugation. Total RNA was extracted using Trizol reagent, and RNA quality was assessed on an Agilent 2100 Bioanalyzer.

The TCR beta CDR3 regions were amplified from RNA transcripts. For the first round of RT-PCR on the TCR CDR3, the HTBI primer set was used together with the Qiagen OneStep RT-PCR kit. The libraries were constructed in a second round of multiplex PCR and then size-selected and purified. The libraries were sequenced on an Illumina HiSeq2000 using paired-end 100 bp reads. Concerning the study's data processing: Raw data were processed with SOAPnuke, discarding reads with adapters, uncalled bases, mean Phred below 15, or no exact constant-primer or identifier match. High-quality paired reads were merged with COPE v1.2.5, and unique nucleotide sequences were defined as clonotypes. Clonotypes were aligned to IMGT TRBV, TRBD and TRBJ reference segments using MiTCR v1.1. The analysis was restricted to V-J combinations with a frequency above 0.0001, which together covered 99.2% of the repertoires. A TCS score was defined as the ratio of F50 (clonal expansion) to E x V (chaos), with BLOSUM62-based TCRdist applied between CDR3 peptides within each V-J. Welch's t-statistics and random forest reduced some 510 V-J features to 10 to 15, which were used in a naive Bayes classifier (R e1071). The public reads were quality trimmed at Q25 with fastp and then assembled into clones with MiXCR by TCRdb, keeping productive beta chains. Rows are unified per CDR3 protein, each entry keeping the most common DNA and genes. In this record, the V and J calls reflect TCRdb's handling and not the investigators' own analysis. The sample table shows 400,000 to 600,000 distinct CDR3 sequences, and less than 25% are seen once. Roughly 29% of the sample goes to the ten largest clones.

This clonotype was detected ten times or more. Its antigen is unknown. Per-nucleotide qualities are absent, and no much larger clonotype sits a single base away. Overall results and qualifications from the work: Ophthalmopathy was separated from stable hyperthyroidism by a 13 V-J signature model, with approximately 90% sensitivity and roughly 81% specificity obtained in cross-validation and 80%/75% obtained in testing. Sample size was not statistically predetermined, and investigators were not blinded to group allocation. Most expanded thyroid clonotypes (frequency above 0.001) were also found in blood, which suggests that blood repertoires may mirror thyroid immune responses. During validation, the model predicted progression to ophthalmopathy a median of about 6.5 months ahead of onset, with just under 71% sensitivity and less than 85% specificity.

Sequencing was carried out using blood. The origin of this receptor is a man aged 18-30 years with Graves' hyperthyroidism. This sequence uses TRBV24-1 and TRBJ1-2; a tentative D call is TRBD1 (5 bases match). The CDR3 protein: CATSETGRSAGYTF. The DNA is as follows: TGTGCCACCAGTGAAACAGGTCGATCGGCTGGCTACACCTTC.